This entry lists 22 T cell receptor beta chains sequenced from one sample in a study of blood T cell repertoires in COVID-19. The data were produced by immunoSEQ multiplex PCR, yet TCRdb's version contains in-frame clones alone and is incomplete. The sample includes approximately 50,000 clones, around nine tenths of them seen just once. The sequencing sample was made of peripheral blood. The receptor source for this set is a human donor in a cohort sampled during active COVID-19.

This rearrangement joins TRBV11-3 to TRBJ2-7; 8 bases are a match to TRBD2. The CDR3 spans 13 residues. The V segment lost 2 bases and the J segment 6 bases; nucleotides outside the gene matches: 3. CDR1 SGHNT and CDR2 YENEEA come from the germline V gene. The CDR3 is CASSLTGGAEQYF. The CDR3 coding sequence is TGTGCCAGCAGCTTAACGGGAGGGGCCGAGCAGTACTTC. The full variable domain, completed using reference TRBV11-3 and TRBJ2-7, is EAGVVQSPRYKIIEKKQPVAFWCNPISGHNTLYWYLQNLGQGPELLIRYENEEAVDDSQLPKDRFSAERLKGVDSTLKIQPAELGDSAVYLCASSLTGGAEQYFGPGTRLTVT.

This chain connects TRBV5-1 to TRBJ2-5, with D perhaps matching TRBD1 (7 bases). V lost 0 bases to trimming and J lost 1 base, with 10 bases between them. This CDR3 contains 15 residues. Germline CDR1 SGHRS, CDR2 YFSETQ. This CDR3 reads CASSLGQGGQETQYF. The CDR3 region has the DNA TGCGCCAGCAGCTTGGGACAGGGAGGCCAAGAGACCCAGTACTTC.

The chain employs TRBV24-1 and TRBJ2-2, with D maybe TRBD2 (5 bases). V lost 9 bases and J lost 0, with 16 bases in between. The germline V gene encodes CDR1 KGHDR and CDR2 SFDVKD. This CDR3 contains 16 residues. The chain's CDR3 is CATAGDKSSNTGELFF. The CDR3 DNA reads as TGTGCCACCGCCGGGGATAAGAGCTCGAACACCGGGGAGCTGTTTTTT.

The table lists this clone with a count of one. This chain connects TRBV3-1 (or the pseudogene TRBV3-2) to TRBJ1-1; D is perhaps TRBD1 (5 bases). This CDR3 has 13 residues. The ends were cut back, 7 bases at V and 6 bases at J, with 15 bases in the middle. The germline CDR1 and CDR2 sequences are LGHDT and YNNKEL (reference sequence). The CDR3 DNA follows: TGTGCCAGCACTAGGGGAAGTGGTGCTGAAGCTTTCTTT. Translating it yields CASTRGSGAEAFF.

V gene TRBV9 combines with J gene TRBJ2-1, with 12 bases identical to TRBD2. CDR3 size: 16 residues. J lost 7 bases, V lost 0 bases, and 5 bases had no gene match. Germline-derived CDR1 and CDR2 are SGDLS and YYNGEE. The CDR3 loop reads CASSVASGRAANEQFF. For the CDR3, the DNA is TGTGCCAGCAGCGTAGCTAGCGGGAGGGCGGCAAATGAGCAGTTCTTC.

The gene calls are TRBV27 and TRBJ1-5, with 7 bases matching TRBD1. Unmatched junction bases numbered 4, after V lost 2 bases and J lost 6 bases. The CDR3 length is 14 residues. Germline CDR1 MNHEY, CDR2 SMNVEV (reference sequence). This CDR3 reads CASSLEGGSQPQHF. DNA of the CDR3: TGTGCCAGCAGTTTAGAAGGGGGCAGTCAGCCCCAGCATTTT.

The V and J genes are TRBV11-2 and TRBJ1-2; TRBD1 aligns across 7 bases. CDR1 and CDR2 from the germline V gene are SGHAT and FQNNGV. The CDR3 totals 16 residues. Trimming at V came to 4 bases and at J to 4 bases, leaving 12 bases not matched to a gene. As DNA, the CDR3 is TGTGCCAGCAGCTCCCAATGGGACAGAATTGCCTATGGCTACACCTTC. Translating gives CASSSQWDRIAYGYTF.

The chain is built from TRBV15 and TRBJ2-1; unclear D gene. Per the germline V gene, CDR1 is LNHNV and CDR2 is YYDKDF (reference sequence). The CDR3 covers 12 residues. Trimming removed 5 bases from V and 3 bases from J, with 5 bases in between. In nucleotides, the CDR3 is TGTGCCACCAGCGGCAGCTACAATGAGCAGTTCTTC. It encodes CATSGSYNEQFF.

This rearrangement joins TRBV27 to TRBJ2-6; D is possibly TRBD2 (5 bases). V gave up 4 bases and J gave up 4 bases, with 14 bases separating them. This CDR3 comprises 16 residues. CDR1 MNHEY and CDR2 SMNVEV come from the germline V gene (reference sequence). This chain's CDR3 is CASSYLRGNGANVLTF. As DNA, the CDR3 is TGTGCCAGCAGTTATCTTCGGGGAAACGGGGCCAACGTCCTGACTTTC.

The rearrangement joins TRBV6-6 to TRBJ2-2; D perhaps matches TRBD2 (6 bases). This CDR3 is 13 amino acids long. The germline CDR1 and CDR2 sequences are MNHNY and SVGAGI (reference sequence). Trimming removed 4 bases from V and 6 bases from J, with 9 bases in between. In DNA form, the CDR3 reads TGTGCCAGCAGTTCCCCGGGAGCCGGGGAGCTGTTTTTT. It translates to CASSSPGAGELFF.

The count of this clone is one. This chain joins TRBV2 and TRBJ1-2; 10 nucleotides align to TRBD1. V lost 1 base to trimming and J lost 8 bases; unmatched junction nucleotides: 4. The length of the CDR3 is 14 residues. Germline V gene sequence: CDR1 SNHLY, CDR2 FYNNEI. The CDR3 spells CASSEEVTGGGYTF. Written as DNA, the CDR3 is TGTGCCAGCAGTGAAGAAGTGACAGGGGGCGGCTACACCTTC.

The V gene is TRBV18, the J gene TRBJ2-7; D might be TRBD1 (6 bases). This CDR3 is built from 13 residues. The germline CDR1 and CDR2 sequences are KGHSH and LQKENI. Trimming stripped 3 bases from V and 7 bases from J, with 13 bases between. DNA of the CDR3: TGTGCCAGCTCACCCCGGACAGCGCGGGAGCAGTACGTC. Its translation: CASSPRTAREQYV.

The chain uses TRBV9 and TRBJ1-4; no firm D call. Germline V gene data show CDR1 as SGDLS and CDR2 as YYNGEE. The CDR3 runs to 14 residues. Trimming stripped 4 bases from V and 11 bases from J, with 18 bases between. The chain's CDR3 is CASSPQAEGDKLFF. The CDR3 nucleotides read TGTGCCAGCAGCCCCCAAGCGGAGGGAGACAAACTGTTTTTT.

This chain links TRBV3-1 (or the pseudogene TRBV3-2) with TRBJ2-6; 7 nucleotides line up with TRBD2. Per the germline V gene, CDR1 is LGHDT and CDR2 is YNNKEL (reference sequence). This CDR3 has 16 residues. Unmatched junction bases numbered 6, after V lost 5 bases and J lost 2 bases. CDR3 amino acids: CASSSSAGAGANVLTF. CDR3 DNA: TGTGCCAGCAGCTCTTCCGCGGGAGCTGGGGCCAACGTCCTGACTTTC.

V is TRBV30 and J is TRBJ1-6; D is unresolved. V dropped 0 bases and J dropped 6 bases, with 6 bases sitting between them. Germline V gives CDR1 GTSNPN, CDR2 SVGIG (reference sequence). This CDR3 spans 13 amino acids. Here the CDR3 DNA reads TGTGCCTGGAGTGTCGTCCGTAATTCACCCCTCCACTTT. This gives the protein CAWSVVRNSPLHF. The whole variable domain, filled in from reference TRBV30 and TRBJ1-6, reads SQTIHQWPATLVQPVGSPLSLECTVEGTSNPNLYWYRQAAGRGLQLLFYSVGIGQISSEVPQNLSASRPQDRQFILSSKKLLLSDSGFYLCAWSVVRNSPLHFGNGTRLTVT.

This chain links TRBV28 with TRBJ2-1; 7 nucleotides line up with TRBD2. This CDR3 spans 14 amino acids. V lost 8 bases to trimming and J lost 10 bases; unmatched junction nucleotides: 14. Germline CDR1 is MDHEN and CDR2 is SYDVKM. The CDR3 sequence: CASSANPSGEEQFF. The DNA of the CDR3 is TGTGCCAGCTCCGCGAACCCTAGCGGTGAGGAGCAGTTCTTC. The complete variable domain, with remaining parts taken from reference TRBV28 and TRBJ2-1, reads DVKVTQSSRYLVKRTGEKVFLECVQDMDHENMFWYRQDPGLGLRLIYFSYDVKMKEKGDIPEGYSVSREKKERFSLILESASTNQTSMYLCASSANPSGEEQFFGPGTRLTVL.

The V call is TRBV6-5, the J call TRBJ1-3, with D unclear. The CDR3 is made up of 16 amino acids. V was pared by 2 bases and J by 0 bases, with 11 bases between. From germline, CDR1 is MNHEY and CDR2 SVGAGI. This CDR3 is CASSYAETVSGNTIYF. As DNA, the CDR3 is TGTGCCAGCAGTTACGCAGAGACTGTCTCTGGAAACACCATATATTTT.

The chain uses TRBV29-1 and TRBJ1-2, with 8 bases aligning to TRBD1. The CDR3 is 14 amino acids. J gave up 6 bases and V 4 bases, and 10 bases lay outside the gene matches. Germline V gene data show CDR1 as SQVTM and CDR2 as ANQGSEA. The CDR3 DNA reads as TGCAGCGTTGCGAGGGACAGGCCCGCCAATGGCTACACCTTC. Encoded protein: CSVARDRPANGYTF.

J is TRBJ2-7 and V is TRBV2, with 11 bases lining up with TRBD1. Germline V gives CDR1 SNHLY, CDR2 FYNNEI. The CDR3 runs to 16 residues. With 1 base clipped from V and 0 bases from J, the junction kept 2 bases outside the gene matches. In DNA form, the CDR3 reads TGTGCCAGCAGTGAAGGGACAGGGGGCTTCTCCTACGAGCAGTACGTC. Translated, it gives CASSEGTGGFSYEQYV.

This chain uses TRBV6-1 with TRBJ2-7, with D tentatively TRBD2 (5 bases). The germline V gene encodes CDR1 MNHNS and CDR2 SASEGT. Trimming cost V 1 base and J 2 bases, with 6 bases left between them. CDR3 length equals 13 residues. The CDR3 DNA reads TGTGCCAGCAGTGAAGGAGGGACCTACGAGCAGTACTTC. This gives the protein CASSEGGTYEQYF.

The chain is built from TRBV28 and TRBJ1-3; 8 bases are shared with TRBD1. In germline, CDR1 is MDHEN, CDR2 SYDVKM. Trimming took 4 bases from V and 7 from J; bases not matched to a gene: 6. The CDR3 length is 14 residues. CDR3 in amino acids: CASSSRQGLNTIYF. In DNA form, the CDR3 reads TGTGCCAGCAGTTCCCGACAGGGGCTCAACACCATATATTTT.

This chain links TRBV29-1 with TRBJ1-2; 7 positions match TRBD1. V lost 7 bases, J lost 3 bases, and 5 bases stayed unmatched. CDR3 size: 12 residues. Germline V CDR1 and CDR2: SQVTM, ANQGSEA. The CDR3 coding sequence is TGCAGCGGAGGGGACAGCTACTATGGCTACACCTTC. As protein: CSGGDSYYGYTF. Complete variable domain (other parts from reference TRBV29-1 and TRBJ1-2): SAVISQKPSRDICQRGTSLTIQCQVDSQVTMMFWYRQQPGQSLTLIATANQGSEATYESGFVIDKFPISRPNLTFSTLTVSNMSPEDSSIYLCSGGDSYYGYTFGSGTRLTVV.